Given below is one T cell receptor (beta chain) in context. What it binds is not known. At one end, the junction sequence differs from germline, possibly due to a read error. The V gene's germline CDR1 is SGHNT and CDR2 YYREEE (reference sequence). CDR3 length: 17 residues. The data derive from a study of tumor-infiltrating lymphocytes in primary liver carcinoma. Study background: These were node-negative, non-metastatic T1-T3 tumors of roughly 4 to 10 cm.

Study conclusions and caveats: Whereas tumor region pairs overlapped more, tumor-adjacent and tumor-blood pairs overlapped less.

For each extraction, RNA and DNA were obtained together from roughly 20-30 mg of unsorted bulk tissue. Each sampled tumor had five separate regions taken from it. TCR beta cDNA came from about 500 ng total RNA, primed with a constant-region primer. Library construction for TCR beta comprised three nested multiplex PCR rounds performed with slightly modified ARM-PCR. Forward primers for TRBV1-TRBV30 and a C-beta reverse primer served the first two PCR rounds, at about 11 cycles each. TCRdb passed the multiplex PCR reads through MiXCR, listing each CDR3 protein once. The repertoire holds approximately 190,000 distinct CDR3 sequences, with around 85% as singletons.

Input material: tumor tissue from primary liver carcinoma. The chain couples TRBV5-4 to TRBJ2-2; the D gene is possibly TRBD2 (5 bases). This TCR was sampled from a middle-aged man with primary liver carcinoma and hepatitis B virus infection. This CDR3 reads CASSSTWAGSATGEMFF. CDR3 coding DNA: TGTGCCAGCAGCTCTACCTGGGCGGGCTCTGCGACCGGGGAGATGTTTTTT.